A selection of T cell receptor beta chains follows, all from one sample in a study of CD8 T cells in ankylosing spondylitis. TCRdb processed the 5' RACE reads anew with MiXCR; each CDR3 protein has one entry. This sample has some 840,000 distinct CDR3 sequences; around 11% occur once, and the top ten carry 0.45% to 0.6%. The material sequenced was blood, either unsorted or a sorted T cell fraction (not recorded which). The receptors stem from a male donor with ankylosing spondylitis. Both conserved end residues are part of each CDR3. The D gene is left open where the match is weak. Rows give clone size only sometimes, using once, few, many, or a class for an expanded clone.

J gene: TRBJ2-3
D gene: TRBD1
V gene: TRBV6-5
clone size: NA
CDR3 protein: CASSYPPGQGAGDTQYF
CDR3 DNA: TGTGCCAGCAGTTATCCCCCGGGACAGGGGGCTGGAGATACGCAGTATTTT

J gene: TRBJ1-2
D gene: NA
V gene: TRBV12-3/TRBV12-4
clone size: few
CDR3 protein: CASSLPAFNYGYTF
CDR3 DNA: TGTGCCAGCAGTTTACCTGCCTTTAACTATGGCTACACCTTC

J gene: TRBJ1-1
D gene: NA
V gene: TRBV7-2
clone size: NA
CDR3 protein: CASSSLGPVTEAFF
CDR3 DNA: TGTGCCAGCAGCTCCCTAGGACCTGTCACTGAAGCTTTCTTT

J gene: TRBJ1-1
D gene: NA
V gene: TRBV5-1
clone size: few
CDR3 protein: CASSDSGHQAFF
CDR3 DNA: TGCGCCAGCAGCGACTCGGGACACCAAGCTTTCTTT

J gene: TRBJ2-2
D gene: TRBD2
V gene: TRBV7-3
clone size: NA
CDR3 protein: CASSPTGGTNTGELFF
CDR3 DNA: TGTGCCAGCAGCCCTACCGGGGGGACGAACACCGGGGAGCTGTTTTTT

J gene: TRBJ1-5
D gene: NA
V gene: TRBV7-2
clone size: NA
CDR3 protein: CASSLLRDPQPQHF
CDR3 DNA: TGTGCCAGCAGCTTATTGCGGGACCCTCAGCCCCAGCATTTT

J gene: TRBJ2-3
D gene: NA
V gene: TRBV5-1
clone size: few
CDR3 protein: CASSLVEEGADTQYF
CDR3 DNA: TGCGCCAGCAGCCTCGTGGAGGAGGGAGCAGATACGCAGTATTTT

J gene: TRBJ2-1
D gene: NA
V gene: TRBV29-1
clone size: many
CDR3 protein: CSVATGSYNEQFF
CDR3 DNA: TGCAGCGTTGCGACAGGATCCTACAATGAGCAGTTCTTC

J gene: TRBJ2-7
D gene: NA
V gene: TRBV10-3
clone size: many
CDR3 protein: CAISGANTAYEQYF
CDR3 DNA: TGTGCCATCAGTGGGGCGAATACAGCCTACGAGCAGTACTTC

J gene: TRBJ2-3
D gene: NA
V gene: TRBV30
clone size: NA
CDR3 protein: CAWMGSTDTQYF
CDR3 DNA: TGTGCCTGGATGGGTAGCACAGATACGCAGTATTTT

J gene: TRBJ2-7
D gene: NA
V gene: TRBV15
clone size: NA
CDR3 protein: CATSRGLVYSYKQYF
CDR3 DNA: TGTGCCACCAGCAGAGGACTAGTTTACTCCTACAAGCAGTACTTC

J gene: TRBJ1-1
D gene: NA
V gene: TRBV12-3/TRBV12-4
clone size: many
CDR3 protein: CASSSRVYRAEAFF
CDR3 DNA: TGTGCCAGCAGTTCCCGGGTCTATCGGGCTGAAGCTTTCTTT

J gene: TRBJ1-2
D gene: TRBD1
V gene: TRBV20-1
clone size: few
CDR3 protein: CSAARTGDYYGYTF
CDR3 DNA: TGCAGTGCTGCTCGGACAGGGGATTACTATGGCTACACCTTC

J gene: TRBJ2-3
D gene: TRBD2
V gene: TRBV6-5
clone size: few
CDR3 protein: CASRYTGTTSTDTQYF
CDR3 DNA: TGTGCCAGCAGATACACCGGGACTACAAGCACAGATACGCAGTATTTT

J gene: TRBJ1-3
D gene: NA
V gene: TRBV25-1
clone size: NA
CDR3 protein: CASSEQVRPGMMNTIYF
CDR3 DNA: TGTGCCAGCAGTGAACAGGTCCGCCCAGGGATGATGAACACCATATATTTT

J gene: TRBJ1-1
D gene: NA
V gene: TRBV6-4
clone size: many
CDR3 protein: CASSVSLGTEAFF
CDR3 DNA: TGTGCCAGCAGTGTTTCCCTGGGGACTGAAGCTTTCTTT

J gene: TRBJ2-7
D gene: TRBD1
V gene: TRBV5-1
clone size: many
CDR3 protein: CASKFDRGTYEQYF
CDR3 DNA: TGCGCCAGCAAGTTCGACAGGGGAACATACGAGCAGTACTTC

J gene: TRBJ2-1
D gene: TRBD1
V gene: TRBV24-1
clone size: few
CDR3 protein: CATSGVGQGGNNEQFF
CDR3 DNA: TGTGCCACCAGTGGGGTAGGACAGGGGGGTAACAATGAGCAGTTCTTC

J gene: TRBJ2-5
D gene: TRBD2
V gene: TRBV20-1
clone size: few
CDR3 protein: CSVGPGGPSETQYF
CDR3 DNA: TGCAGTGTAGGGCCGGGGGGGCCATCCGAGACCCAGTACTTC

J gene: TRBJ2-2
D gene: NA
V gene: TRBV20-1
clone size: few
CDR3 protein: CSARDSAGELFF
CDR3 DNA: TGCAGTGCTAGAGATTCGGCCGGGGAGCTGTTTTTT

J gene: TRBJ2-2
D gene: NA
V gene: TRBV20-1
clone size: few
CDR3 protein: CSASVIDANTGELFF
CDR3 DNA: TGCAGTGCTAGTGTAATAGACGCGAACACCGGGGAGCTGTTTTTT

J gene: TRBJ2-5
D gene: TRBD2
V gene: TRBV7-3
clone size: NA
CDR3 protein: CARSPPGTSGGRQETQYF
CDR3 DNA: TGTGCCCGCAGTCCCCCGGGGACTAGCGGGGGGCGCCAAGAGACCCAGTACTTC

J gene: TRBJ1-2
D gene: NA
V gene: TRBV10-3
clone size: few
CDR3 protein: CAISGPPTGFYGYTF
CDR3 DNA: TGTGCCATCAGTGGCCCCCCCACAGGGTTCTATGGCTACACCTTC

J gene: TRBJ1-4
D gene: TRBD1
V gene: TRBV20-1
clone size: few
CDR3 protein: CSAPGTAHEKLFF
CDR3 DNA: TGCAGTGCCCCCGGGACAGCACATGAAAAACTGTTTTTT

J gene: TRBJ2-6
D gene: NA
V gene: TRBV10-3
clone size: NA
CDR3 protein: CAISDRMGSGANVLTF
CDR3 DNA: TGTGCCATCAGTGACAGAATGGGGTCTGGGGCCAACGTCCTGACTTTC

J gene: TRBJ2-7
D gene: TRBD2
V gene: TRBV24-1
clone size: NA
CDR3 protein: CATSDPGLANEQYF
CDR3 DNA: TGTGCCACCAGTGACCCCGGACTAGCGAACGAGCAGTACTTC

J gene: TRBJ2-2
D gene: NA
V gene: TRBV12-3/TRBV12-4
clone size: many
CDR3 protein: CASQGNLLYTGELFF
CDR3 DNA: TGTGCCTCGCAGGGAAACCTCCTTTACACCGGGGAGCTGTTTTTT

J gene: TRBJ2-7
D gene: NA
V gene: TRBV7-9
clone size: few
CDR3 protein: CASTSIRSSNYEQYF
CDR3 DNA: TGTGCCAGCACTTCTATACGGTCCAGTAACTACGAGCAGTACTTC

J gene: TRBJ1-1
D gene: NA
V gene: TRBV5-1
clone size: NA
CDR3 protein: CASSLAFPNTEAFF
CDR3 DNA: TGCGCCAGCAGCTTAGCTTTTCCGAACACTGAAGCTTTCTTT

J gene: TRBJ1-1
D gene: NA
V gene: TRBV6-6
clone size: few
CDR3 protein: CASSYSEAAFF
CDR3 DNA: TGTGCCAGCAGTTACTCGGAGGCGGCTTTCTTT

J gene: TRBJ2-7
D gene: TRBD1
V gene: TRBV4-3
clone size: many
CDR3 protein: CASSQVRGTGLYEQYF
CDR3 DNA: TGCGCCAGCAGCCAAGTTCGGGGGACAGGGTTATACGAGCAGTACTTC

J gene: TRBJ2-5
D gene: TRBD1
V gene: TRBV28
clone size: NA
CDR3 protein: CASRMTGLWETQYF
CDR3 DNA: TGTGCCAGCAGGATGACAGGGCTTTGGGAGACCCAGTACTTC

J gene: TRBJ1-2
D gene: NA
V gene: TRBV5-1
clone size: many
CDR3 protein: CASSTSGGYGYTF
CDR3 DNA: TGCGCCAGCAGCACGTCCGGGGGCTATGGCTACACCTTC

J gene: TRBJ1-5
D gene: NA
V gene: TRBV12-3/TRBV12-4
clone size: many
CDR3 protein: CASMRGEGQPQHF
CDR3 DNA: TGTGCCAGCATGCGAGGGGAAGGACAGCCCCAGCATTTT

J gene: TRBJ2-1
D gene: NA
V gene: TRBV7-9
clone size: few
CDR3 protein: CASSFRLGRGRDEQFF
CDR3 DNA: TGTGCCAGCAGCTTCAGACTGGGCAGGGGTAGGGATGAGCAGTTCTTC

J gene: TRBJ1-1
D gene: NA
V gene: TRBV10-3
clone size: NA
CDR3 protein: CAISETYYAFF
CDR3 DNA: TGTGCCATCAGTGAGACCTACTATGCTTTCTTT

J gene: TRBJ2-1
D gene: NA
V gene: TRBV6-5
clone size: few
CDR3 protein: CASSYSRGGVYNEQFF
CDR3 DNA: TGTGCCAGCAGTTACTCGCGGGGTGGAGTATACAATGAGCAGTTCTTC

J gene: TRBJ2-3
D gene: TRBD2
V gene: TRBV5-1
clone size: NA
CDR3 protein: CASSSGTIPDTQYF
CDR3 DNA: TGCGCCAGCAGCTCCGGGACTATTCCAGATACGCAGTATTTT

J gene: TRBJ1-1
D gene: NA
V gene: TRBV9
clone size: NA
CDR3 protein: CASSGENTEAFF
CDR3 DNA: TGTGCCAGCAGCGGGGAGAACACTGAAGCTTTCTTT

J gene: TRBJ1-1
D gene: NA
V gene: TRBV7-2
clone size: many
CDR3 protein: CASTRVASDHNAEAFF
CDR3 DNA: TGTGCCAGCACCCGGGTGGCCAGCGACCATAACGCTGAAGCTTTCTTT

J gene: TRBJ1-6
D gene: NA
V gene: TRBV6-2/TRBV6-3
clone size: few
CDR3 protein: CASSYSAGPNSPLHF
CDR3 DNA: TGTGCCAGCAGTTACTCGGCAGGGCCCAACTCACCCCTCCACTTT

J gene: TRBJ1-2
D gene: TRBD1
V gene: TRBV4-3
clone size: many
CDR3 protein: CASSQGQGGYGYTF
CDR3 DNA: TGCGCCAGCAGCCAGGGACAGGGGGGCTATGGCTACACCTTC

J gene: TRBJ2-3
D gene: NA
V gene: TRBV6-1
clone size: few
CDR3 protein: CASSEHISADTQYF
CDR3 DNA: TGTGCCAGCAGTGAACACATCAGCGCAGATACGCAGTATTTT

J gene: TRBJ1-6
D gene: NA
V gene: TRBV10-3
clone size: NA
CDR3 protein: CATLSSSSYNSPLHF
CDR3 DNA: TGTGCCACCCTCAGCAGCAGCTCCTATAATTCACCCCTCCACTTT

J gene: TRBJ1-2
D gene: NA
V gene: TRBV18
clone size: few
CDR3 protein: CASSPDWGSSYGYTF
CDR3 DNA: TGTGCCAGCTCACCAGACTGGGGATCCTCCTATGGCTACACCTTC

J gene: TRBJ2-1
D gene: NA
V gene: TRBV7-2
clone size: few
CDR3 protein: CASSLEAGVPYNEQFF
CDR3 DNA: TGTGCCAGCAGCCTAGAGGCGGGCGTACCCTACAATGAGCAGTTCTTC

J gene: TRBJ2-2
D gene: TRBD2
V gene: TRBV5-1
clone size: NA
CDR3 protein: CASSTSGRIGELFF
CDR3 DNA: TGCGCCAGCAGCACCAGCGGGAGAATCGGGGAGCTGTTTTTT

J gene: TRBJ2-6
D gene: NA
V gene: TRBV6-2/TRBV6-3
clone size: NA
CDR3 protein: CASSYYGANVLTF
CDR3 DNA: TGTGCCAGCAGTTACTACGGGGCCAACGTCCTGACTTTC

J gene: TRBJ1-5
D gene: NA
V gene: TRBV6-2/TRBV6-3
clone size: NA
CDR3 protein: CASSTTAGVRGPQHF
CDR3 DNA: TGTGCCAGCAGTACTACGGCGGGGGTCCGGGGGCCCCAGCATTTT

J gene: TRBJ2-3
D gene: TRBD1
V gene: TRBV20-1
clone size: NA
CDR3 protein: CSGPGQGFTQYF
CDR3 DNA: TGCAGTGGCCCGGGACAGGGTTTTACGCAGTATTTT

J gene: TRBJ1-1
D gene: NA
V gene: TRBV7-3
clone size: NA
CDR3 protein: CASSLRVKHTEAFF
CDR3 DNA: TGTGCCAGCAGCTTAAGGGTTAAGCACACTGAAGCTTTCTTT

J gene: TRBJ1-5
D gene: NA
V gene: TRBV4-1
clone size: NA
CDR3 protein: CASSLTGRGSNQPQHF
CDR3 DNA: TGCGCCAGCAGCTTAACGGGGCGCGGCAGCAATCAGCCCCAGCATTTT

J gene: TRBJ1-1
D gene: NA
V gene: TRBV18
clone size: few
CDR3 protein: CASSPIQDLNTEAFF
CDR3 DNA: TGTGCCAGCTCACCCATTCAGGACTTGAACACTGAAGCTTTCTTT

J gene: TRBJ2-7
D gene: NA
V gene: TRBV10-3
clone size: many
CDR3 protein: CAIRGTSYEQYF
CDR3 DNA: TGTGCCATCCGCGGGACATCCTACGAGCAGTACTTC

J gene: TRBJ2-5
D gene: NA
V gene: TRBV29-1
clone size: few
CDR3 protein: CSVWRPQETQYF
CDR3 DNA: TGCAGCGTGTGGCGTCCGCAAGAGACCCAGTACTTC